This T cell receptor (beta chain) is drawn from a study of TIL therapy for anti-PD-1-resistant metastatic lung cancer. The time point: pre-treatment sample, taken before nivolumab and TIL therapy. The tumor samples were excised metastases, mostly pleural nodules or supraclavicular lymph nodes. This clone has only one observation. The sample contains more than one DNA sequence encoding this CDR3. The libraries were made with immunoSEQ v3. Data came from immunoSEQ multiplex PCR; TCRdb stores just in-frame clones and leaves some out. Here the sample spans 50,000 or so clones, 70% to 85% being singletons. V shed 1 base and J shed 0 bases, with 9 bases lying between them. The CDR3 runs to 15 residues. Germline V gene sequence: CDR1 SGHTA, CDR2 FQGTGA.

This receptor was obtained from a person aged 25 to 80 with non-small cell lung cancer. The chain is built from TRBV7-3 and TRBJ1-1, with D tentatively TRBD1 (5 bases). Sequenced here: tumor tissue, sampled at baseline. CDR3 sequence reads: CASSLNGDLNTEAFF. The CDR3 DNA is TGTGCCAGCAGCTTAAATGGGGACCTGAACACTGAAGCTTTCTTT.